This entry features one T cell receptor (beta chain) sequence. Assay used: immunoSEQ multiplex PCR; TCRdb lists only in-frame clones, some missing. Of some 640,000 clones in the sample, about 90% are singletons; the top ten hold 0.0094%. The data were obtained in a study of shared T cell receptors in the human thymus. J was trimmed by 6 bases and V by 2 bases; bases with no gene match: 4. The germline gives CDR1 LGHNA, CDR2 YNFKEQ. The length of the CDR3 is 14 residues. These data were likewise used in another study, on human thymus T cells. That source adds: Related research has reported that thymic repertoires overlap highly among unrelated individuals.

The sequenced sample was thymocytes. The TCR comes from a boy younger than two with a congenital heart defect. V gene TRBV4-2 combines with J gene TRBJ1-2; TRBD1 aligns across 9 bases. The CDR3 bases are TGTGCCAGCAGCCAAAAGGGACAGGGCCATGGCTACACCTTC. Translating gives CASSQKGQGHGYTF.